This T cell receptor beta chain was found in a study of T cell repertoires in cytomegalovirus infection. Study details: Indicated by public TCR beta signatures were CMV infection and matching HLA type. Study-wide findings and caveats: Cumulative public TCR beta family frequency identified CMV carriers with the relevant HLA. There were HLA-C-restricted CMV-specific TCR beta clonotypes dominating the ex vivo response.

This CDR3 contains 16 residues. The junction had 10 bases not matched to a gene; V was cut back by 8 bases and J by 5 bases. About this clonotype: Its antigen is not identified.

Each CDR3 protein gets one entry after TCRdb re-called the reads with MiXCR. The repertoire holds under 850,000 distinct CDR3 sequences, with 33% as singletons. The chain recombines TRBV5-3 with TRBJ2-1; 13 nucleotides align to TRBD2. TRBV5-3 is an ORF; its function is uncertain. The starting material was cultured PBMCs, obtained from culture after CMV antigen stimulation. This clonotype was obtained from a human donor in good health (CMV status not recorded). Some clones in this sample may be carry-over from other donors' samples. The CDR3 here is CASSPGTSGNHNEQFF. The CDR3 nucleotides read TGTGCCAGCAGCCCCGGGACTAGCGGGAACCACAATGAGCAGTTCTTC.